This T cell receptor (beta chain) was profiled in a study of T cells expressing NK-cell markers. Study findings and constraints: One observes that, in a handful of donors, these clonotypes were also the leading ones within the CD3+CD56-NKG2C+ fraction. The study did not resolve the HCMV specificity of expanded NKG2C+ T cell clones.

TCRdb re-called the 5' RACE reads and shows each CDR3 protein once, DNA omitted. Its clone listing holds 350,000 to 450,000 distinct CDR3 sequences. Notes on this clonotype: Its target is unknown.

CDR1 and CDR2 (germline): SGHRS, YFSETQ. The CDR3 extends over 16 amino acids. The J gene is TRBJ1-4, the V gene TRBV5-1; checking the TCRdb D call of TRBD1 is not possible without DNA. This TCR came from a man aged 18-70 years in good health. The source material was blood T cells: a sorted CD56 or NKG2C T cell subset, CD4+ or CD8+ T cells, or bulk PBMC T cells (not recorded which). The CDR3 protein is CASSLTGGLANEKLFF.